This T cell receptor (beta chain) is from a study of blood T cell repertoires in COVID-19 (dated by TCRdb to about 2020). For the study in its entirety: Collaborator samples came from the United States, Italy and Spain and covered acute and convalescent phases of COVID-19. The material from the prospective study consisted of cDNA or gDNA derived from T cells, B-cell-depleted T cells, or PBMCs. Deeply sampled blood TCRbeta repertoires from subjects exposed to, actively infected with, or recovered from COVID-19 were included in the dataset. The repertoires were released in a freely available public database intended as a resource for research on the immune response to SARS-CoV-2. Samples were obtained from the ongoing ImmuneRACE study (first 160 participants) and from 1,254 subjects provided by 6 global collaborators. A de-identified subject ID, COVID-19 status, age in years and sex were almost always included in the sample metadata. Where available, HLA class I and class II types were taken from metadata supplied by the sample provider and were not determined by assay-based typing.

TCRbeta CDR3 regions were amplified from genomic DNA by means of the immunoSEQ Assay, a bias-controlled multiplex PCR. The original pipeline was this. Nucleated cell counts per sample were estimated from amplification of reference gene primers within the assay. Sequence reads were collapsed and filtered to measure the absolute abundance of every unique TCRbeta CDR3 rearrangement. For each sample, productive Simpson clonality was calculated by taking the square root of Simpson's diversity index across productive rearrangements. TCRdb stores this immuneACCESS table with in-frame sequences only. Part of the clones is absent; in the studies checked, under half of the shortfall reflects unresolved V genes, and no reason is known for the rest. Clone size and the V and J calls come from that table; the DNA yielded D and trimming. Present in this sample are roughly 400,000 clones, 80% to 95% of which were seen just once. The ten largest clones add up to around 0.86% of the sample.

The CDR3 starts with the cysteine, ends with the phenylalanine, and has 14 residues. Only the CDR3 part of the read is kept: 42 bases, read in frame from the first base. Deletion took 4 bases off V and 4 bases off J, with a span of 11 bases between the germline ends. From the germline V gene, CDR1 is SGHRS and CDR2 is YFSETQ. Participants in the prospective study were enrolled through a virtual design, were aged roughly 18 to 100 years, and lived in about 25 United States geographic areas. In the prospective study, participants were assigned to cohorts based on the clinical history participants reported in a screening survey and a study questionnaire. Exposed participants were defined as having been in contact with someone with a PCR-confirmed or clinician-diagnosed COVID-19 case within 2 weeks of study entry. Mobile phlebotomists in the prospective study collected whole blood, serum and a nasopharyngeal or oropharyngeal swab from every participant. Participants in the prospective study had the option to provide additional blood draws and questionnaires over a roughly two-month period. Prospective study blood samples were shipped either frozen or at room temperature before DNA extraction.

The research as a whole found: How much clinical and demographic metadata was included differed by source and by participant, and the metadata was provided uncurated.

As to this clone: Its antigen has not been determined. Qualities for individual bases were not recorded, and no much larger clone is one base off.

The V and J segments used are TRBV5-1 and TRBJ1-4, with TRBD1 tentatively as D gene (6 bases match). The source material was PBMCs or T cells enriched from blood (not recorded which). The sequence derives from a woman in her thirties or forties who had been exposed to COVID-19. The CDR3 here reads CASSRTGNNEKLFF. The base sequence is TGCGCCAGCAGCAGAACAGGGAATAATGAAAAACTGTTTTTT.